Below, 8 T cell receptor beta chains from the same sample are listed, as sequenced in a study of response to subunit inactivated influenza vaccine. TCRdb re-derived calls from the RT-PCR reads in MiXCR, one entry per CDR3 protein. The table lists under 850,000 distinct CDR3 sequences, about 18% of them singletons. The sample consisted of PBMCs from blood, taken roughly 5 days after vaccination. The receptors were sampled from a man aged 50 to 60 who received an inactivated influenza vaccine.

The genes are TRBV3-1 and TRBJ2-1; weak D call: TRBD2 (6 bases). Germline V gives CDR1 LGHDT, CDR2 YNNKEL (reference sequence). There are 12 residues in the CDR3. Trimming stripped 2 bases from V and 10 bases from J, with 9 bases between. For the CDR3, the DNA is TGTGCCAGCAGCCAATGGGGGGAAGAGCAGTTCTTC. Translated, it gives CASSQWGEEQFF.

The genes are TRBV7-2 and TRBJ2-2, with TRBD1 as a possible D gene (6 bases). Trimming pared 6 bases from V and 4 bases from J, leaving 12 bases between. Germline assignment: CDR1 SGHTA and CDR2 FQGNSA. The CDR3 is 14 amino acids. CDR3 DNA sequence: TGTGCCAGCAGAAAAGGACAGTCCACCGGGGAGCTGTTTTTT. Residues: CASRKGQSTGELFF.

The chain joins TRBV27 to TRBJ2-1; 12 nucleotides line up with TRBD2. This CDR3 is 17 amino acids long. After removal of 5 bases from V and 1 base from J, the junction contained 6 bases not matched to a gene. Germline CDR1 MNHEY, CDR2 SMNVEV (reference sequence). The CDR3, as DNA: TGTGCCAGCAGTACCAGGACTAGCGGGAAATCCTACAATGAGCAGTTCTTC. It yields the protein CASSTRTSGKSYNEQFF.

The CDR3 DNA reads as TGTGCCAGCAGTTCGCCAATAAGGGACAGCGAGTACTCTGGGGCCAACGTCCTGACTTTC. It is translated as CASSSPIRDSEYSGANVLTF. The V gene is TRBV12-3 or TRBV12-4, the J gene TRBJ2-6; 7 bases are a match to TRBD1. Trimming took 4 bases from V and 0 from J; bases not matched to a gene: 15. The CDR3 extends over 20 amino acids.

This clonotype was counted only a few times. The chain has TRBV20-1 and TRBJ2-1, with 9 bases lining up with TRBD2. The germline CDR1 and CDR2 sequences are DFQATT and SNEGSKA (reference sequence). J was trimmed by 7 bases and V by 7 bases; bases with no gene match: 5. The CDR3 sequence is 12 residues long. This chain's CDR3 is CSGSGRRNEQFF. CDR3 in DNA: TGCAGTGGGAGCGGGAGGAGAAATGAGCAGTTCTTC.

The V and J genes are TRBV9 and TRBJ2-1; no clear D. The ends were cut back, 1 base at V and 4 bases at J, with 15 bases in the middle. The CDR3 sequence is 16 residues long. The germline V gene has CDR1 SGDLS and CDR2 YYNGEE. This chain's CDR3 is CASSVSSSGWYNEQFF. In DNA form, the CDR3 reads TGTGCCAGCAGCGTATCCTCTAGTGGTTGGTACAATGAGCAGTTCTTC.

This clonotype was observed at least ten times. The rearrangement joins TRBV20-1 to TRBJ2-3, with TRBD2 as a possible D gene (6 bases). Germline loops: CDR1 DFQATT, CDR2 SNEGSKA (reference sequence). V lost 6 bases and J lost 0, with 13 bases in between. The CDR3 is made up of 14 amino acids. The CDR3 reads CSAGRDSSTDTQYF. For the CDR3, the DNA is TGCAGTGCCGGCCGGGACTCCAGCACAGATACGCAGTATTTT.

For this clonotype: The junction and the germline gene differ at one end; a read error may be behind it. This chain joins TRBV6-5 and TRBJ2-7, with 11 bases that match TRBD1. The CDR3 is 12 residues long. CDR1 is MNHEY and CDR2 is SVGAGI in the germline V gene. CDR3 amino acids: CASSYPGQGEVF. The CDR3 DNA follows: TGTGCCAGCAGTTACCCGGGACAGGGGGAGGTCTTC.